These 3 T cell receptor beta chains came from one sample sequenced in a study of T cells in Graves' hyperthyroidism and ophthalmopathy. Authors of the study amplified TCR beta CDR3 regions from RNA transcripts. In the first-round RT-PCR of the TCR CDR3, the HTBI primer set was used. TCRdb reprocessed the multiplex PCR reads with MiXCR, giving one entry per CDR3 protein. The sample carries around 350,000 distinct CDR3 sequences, 15% to 20% recorded once. Sequencing used blood. Source of these receptors: a woman aged 25-40 years with Graves' hyperthyroidism that later progressed to Graves' ophthalmopathy.

This sequence joins TRBV7-2 and TRBJ2-7, with a weak D call TRBD1 (6 bases). CDR1 SGHTA and CDR2 FQGNSA come from the germline V gene. The CDR3 covers 12 residues. V dropped 10 bases and J dropped 2 bases, with 12 bases sitting between them. This chain's CDR3 is CAIGQPTYEQYF. CDR3 in DNA: TGTGCCATCGGACAGCCGACCTACGAGCAGTACTTC.

Comment on this clonotype: As the CDR3 is not closed by the conserved phenylalanine or tryptophan, this likely results from a read error. The gene calls are TRBV2 and TRBJ2-7, with D possibly TRBD1 on 5 matching bases. The CDR3 contains 13 residues. Germline V lookup: CDR1 SNHLY, CDR2 FYNNEI. Trimming cost V 6 bases and J 3 bases, with 12 bases left between them. CDR3 coding DNA: TGTGCCAGCAGGAGACAGAGACTCTACGAGCAGTACCTC. Encoded protein: CASRRQRLYEQYL.

This clonotype was detected many times. The rearrangement links TRBV20-1 to TRBJ1-2, with 8 bases lining up with TRBD1. The CDR3 contains 14 residues. Looked up from germline, CDR1 is DFQATT and CDR2 is SNEGSKA (reference sequence). V lost 6 bases to trimming and J lost 10 bases; unmatched junction nucleotides: 16. The CDR3 sequence: CSARGQGKFRDYTF. CDR3 sequence (DNA): TGCAGTGCCCGTGGACAGGGAAAGTTTCGAGACTACACCTTC.